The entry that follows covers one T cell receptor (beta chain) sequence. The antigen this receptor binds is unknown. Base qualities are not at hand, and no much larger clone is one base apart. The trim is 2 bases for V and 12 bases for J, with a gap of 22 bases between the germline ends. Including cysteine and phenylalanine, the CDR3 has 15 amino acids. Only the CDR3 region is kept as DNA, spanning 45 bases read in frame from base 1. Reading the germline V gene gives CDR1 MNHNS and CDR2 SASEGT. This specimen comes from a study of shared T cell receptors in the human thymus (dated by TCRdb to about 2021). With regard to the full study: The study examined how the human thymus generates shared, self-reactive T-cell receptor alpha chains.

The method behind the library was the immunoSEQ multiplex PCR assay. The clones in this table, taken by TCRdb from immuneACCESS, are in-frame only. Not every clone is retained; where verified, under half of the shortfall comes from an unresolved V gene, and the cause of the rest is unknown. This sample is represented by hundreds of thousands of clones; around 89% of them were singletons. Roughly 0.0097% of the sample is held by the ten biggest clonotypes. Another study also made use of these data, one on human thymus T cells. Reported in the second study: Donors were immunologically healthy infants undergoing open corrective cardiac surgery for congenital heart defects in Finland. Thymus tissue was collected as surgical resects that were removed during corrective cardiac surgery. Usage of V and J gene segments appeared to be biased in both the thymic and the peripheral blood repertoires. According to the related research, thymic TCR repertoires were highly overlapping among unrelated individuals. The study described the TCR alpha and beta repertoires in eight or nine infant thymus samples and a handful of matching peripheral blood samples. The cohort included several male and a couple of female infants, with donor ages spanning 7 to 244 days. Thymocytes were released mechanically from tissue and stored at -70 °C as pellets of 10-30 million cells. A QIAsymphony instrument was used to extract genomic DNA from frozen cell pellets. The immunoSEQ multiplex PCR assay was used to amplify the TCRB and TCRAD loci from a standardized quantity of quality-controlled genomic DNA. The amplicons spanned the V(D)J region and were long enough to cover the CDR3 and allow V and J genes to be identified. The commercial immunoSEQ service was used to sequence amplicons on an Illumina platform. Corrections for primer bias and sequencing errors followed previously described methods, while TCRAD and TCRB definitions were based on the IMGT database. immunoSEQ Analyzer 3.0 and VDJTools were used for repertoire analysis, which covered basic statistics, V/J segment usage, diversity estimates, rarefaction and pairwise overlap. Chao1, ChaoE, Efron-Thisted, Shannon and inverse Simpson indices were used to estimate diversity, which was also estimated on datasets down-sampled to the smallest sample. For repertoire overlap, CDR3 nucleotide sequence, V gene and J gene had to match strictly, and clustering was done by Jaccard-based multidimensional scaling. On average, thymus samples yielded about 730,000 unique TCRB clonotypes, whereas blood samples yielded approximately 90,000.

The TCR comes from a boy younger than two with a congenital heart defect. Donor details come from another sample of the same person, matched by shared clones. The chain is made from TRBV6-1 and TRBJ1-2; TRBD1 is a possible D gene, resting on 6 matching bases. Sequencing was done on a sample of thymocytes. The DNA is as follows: TGTGCCAGCAGTGAACACCAGGGGTTAGTGCAGGTAGACACCTTC. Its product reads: CASSEHQGLVQVDTF.